The present entry profiles one TCR beta chain with its context. Libraries were prepared by immunoSEQ multiplex PCR; TCRdb keeps only in-frame clonotypes and omits some of them. Altogether about 84,000 clones are present, around 80% being singletons, with the ten largest covering roughly 9.5%. This sample stems from a study of PD-L1 blockade in urothelial cancer. The overall study: The study started patients on atezolizumab at some point between 2014 and 2016, giving 1,200 mg intravenously every 3 weeks. Blood analysis occurred 3 weeks (second dose) and 6 weeks after treatment start.

Germline V gene data show CDR1 as MNHEY and CDR2 as SMNVEV (reference sequence). V lost 0 bases and J 1 base, leaving 4 bases between the germline ends. This CDR3 is built from 15 residues. Locally advanced or metastatic urothelial carcinoma affected all patients. This sequence was found in a man between 65 and 85 years old with urothelial cancer. The material sequenced was PBMCs, taken around atezolizumab (anti-PD-L1) treatment. The chain has TRBV27 and TRBJ2-6; no clear D. The DNA of the CDR3 is TGTGCCAGCAGTTTATCCGGTTCTGGGGCCAACGTCCTGACTTTC. Translated, it gives CASSLSGSGANVLTF.